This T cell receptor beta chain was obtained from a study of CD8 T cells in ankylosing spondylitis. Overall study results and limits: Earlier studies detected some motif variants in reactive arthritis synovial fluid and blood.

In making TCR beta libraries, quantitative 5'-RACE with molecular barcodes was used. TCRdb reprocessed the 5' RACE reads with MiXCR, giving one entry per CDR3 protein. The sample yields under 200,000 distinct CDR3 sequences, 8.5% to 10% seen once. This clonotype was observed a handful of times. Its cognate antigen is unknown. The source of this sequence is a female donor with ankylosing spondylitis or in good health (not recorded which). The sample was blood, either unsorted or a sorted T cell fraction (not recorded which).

The CDR3 DNA reads TGCGCCAGCAGCCAAGATGGAAGAGACATTCAGTACTTC. Amino acids: CASSQDGRDIQYF. The V and J genes are TRBV4-3 and TRBJ2-4, with D uncertain. There are 13 residues in the CDR3. Trimming removed 0 bases at V and 8 bases at J, with 8 bases between. The germline gives CDR1 LGHNA, CDR2 YSLEER.